These 20 T cell receptor beta chains were sequenced from one sample in a study of response to subunit inactivated influenza vaccine. From the RT-PCR reads, TCRdb called clonotypes with MiXCR, one entry per CDR3 protein. The table has just under 550,000 distinct CDR3 sequences, roughly 25% seen once. These records were also assigned to another study, of T cells expressing NK-cell markers. That report adds: Beta-chain TCR cDNA was generated via 5'RACE template switching with UMIs.

Sequencing used CD4+ T cells sorted from PBMCs, obtained about 13 days after vaccination. The receptors were gathered from a man aged 50 to 60 who received an inactivated influenza vaccine.

This sequence joins TRBV4-3 and TRBJ2-1; a possible D gene is TRBD2 (6 bases). CDR1 is LGHNA and CDR2 is YSLEER in the germline V gene. V was pared by 3 bases and J by 3 bases, with 12 bases between. The CDR3 runs to 15 residues. CDR3 nucleotides: TGCGCCAGCAGCCAGCGTTTGGACTACTACAATGAGCAGTTCTTC. This sequence encodes CASSQRLDYYNEQFF.

J is TRBJ1-6 and V is TRBV11-2, with 11 bases lining up with TRBD1. CDR3 size: 15 residues. The germline V gene encodes CDR1 SGHAT and CDR2 FQNNGV. The ends lost 5 bases at V and 10 bases at J; junction bases unmatched: 7. The CDR3 region is CASSGSGTGGSPLHF. In DNA form, the CDR3 reads TGTGCCAGCAGCGGATCCGGGACAGGGGGATCACCCCTCCACTTT.

CDR3 coding DNA: TGCGCCAGCAGACTGACTATCGGGGAGCGGGACCAGTACTTC. It encodes CASRLTIGERDQYF. The rearrangement uses TRBV4-1 and TRBJ2-5; 7 positions agree with TRBD2. This CDR3 has 14 amino acids. Losses at the gene ends were 6 bases for V and 10 bases for J; bases not matched to a gene: 14. Germline assignment: CDR1 MGHRA and CDR2 YSYEKL.

The gene calls are TRBV20-1 and TRBJ2-7, with 11 bases matching TRBD2. This CDR3 is built from 14 residues. The ends lost 4 bases at V and 2 bases at J; junction bases unmatched: 4. The V gene's germline CDR1 is DFQATT and CDR2 SNEGSKA (reference sequence). CDR3 in DNA: TGCAGTGCTACATCTAGCGGGAGGACCTACGAGCAGTACTTC. It specifies CSATSSGRTYEQYF.

In its sample, this clonotype was seen a few times. V usage is TRBV30 and J usage is TRBJ2-7, with 16 positions matching TRBD2. The CDR3 runs to 16 residues. V shed 2 bases, J shed 5 bases, and the junction held 6 bases outside the gene matches. Germline V lookup: CDR1 GTSNPN, CDR2 SVGIG (reference sequence). CDR3 region: CAWSMGLAGGPDEQYF. The CDR3 DNA reads TGTGCCTGGAGTATGGGACTAGCGGGAGGGCCGGACGAGCAGTACTTC.

The rearrangement uses TRBV5-1 and TRBJ1-3, with D unresolved. The CDR3 runs 14 residues. With 4 bases removed from V and 0 bases from J, the gap between germline ends came to 8 bases. Germline V lookup: CDR1 SGHRS, CDR2 YFSETQ. The CDR3 protein is CASSAASSGNTIYF. In nucleotides, the CDR3 is TGCGCCAGCAGCGCAGCTAGCTCTGGAAACACCATATATTTT.

This clonotype was observed a handful of times. This chain links TRBV18 with TRBJ2-5; 8 positions match TRBD2. The germline gives CDR1 KGHSH, CDR2 LQKENI. V shed 2 bases and J 0 bases; nucleotides not matched to a gene: 5. The CDR3 spans 16 residues. This CDR3 reads CASSPRTSGNQETQYF. The CDR3 DNA follows: TGTGCCAGCTCACCAAGAACTAGCGGTAACCAAGAGACCCAGTACTTC.

The CDR3 bases are TGTGCCAGCAGTCGACGGGGACAGGGTGGCTCTGGGGCCAACGTCCTGACTTTC. It encodes CASSRRGQGGSGANVLTF. The V and J genes are TRBV11-1 and TRBJ2-6; TRBD1 matches 9 bases. The CDR3 runs 18 residues. CDR1 and CDR2 (germline): SGHAT, FQDESV (reference sequence). J was trimmed by 0 bases and V by 6 bases; bases with no gene match: 9.

The chain links TRBV3-1 to TRBJ1-5, with D perhaps matching TRBD1 (5 bases). V dropped 3 bases and J dropped 0 bases, with 12 bases sitting between them. From germline, CDR1 is LGHDT and CDR2 YNNKEL (reference sequence). The CDR3 runs 16 residues. The CDR3 loop reads CASSQGPDPSNQPQHF. In DNA, the CDR3 is TGTGCCAGCAGCCAGGGACCTGATCCTAGCAATCAGCCCCAGCATTTT. Drawing the rest from reference TRBV3-1 and TRBJ1-5, the complete variable domain is DTAVSQTPKYLVTQMGNDKSIKCEQNLGHDTMYWYKQDSKKFLKIMFSYNNKELIINETVPNRFSPKSPDKAHLNLHINSLELGDSAVYFCASSQGPDPSNQPQHFGDGTRLSIL.

The V and J genes are TRBV20-1 and TRBJ2-1, with D perhaps TRBD1 or TRBD2 (5 bases each). Trimming took off 3 bases at V and 6 bases at J, with 15 bases between the two ends. CDR1 is DFQATT, CDR2 SNEGSKA, per germline (reference sequence). CDR3 length: 14 residues. The CDR3 loop reads CSASHGTQLNEQFF. CDR3 DNA: TGCAGTGCTAGTCATGGGACCCAACTCAATGAGCAGTTCTTC.

The table lists this clonotype with a few counts. V gene TRBV10-3 combines with J gene TRBJ2-3; either TRBD1 or TRBD2 may fit D (6 bases each). Germline V gene data show CDR1 as ENHRY and CDR2 as SYGVKD. V gave up 4 bases and J gave up 1 base, with 12 bases separating them. CDR3 size: 15 residues. The CDR3 is CAISAGGAGTDTQYF. CDR3 coding DNA: TGTGCCATCAGTGCCGGGGGCGCCGGCACAGATACGCAGTATTTT.

The chain employs TRBV5-8 and TRBJ2-3; no firm D call. The CDR3 runs to 17 residues. Trimming took 0 bases from V and 1 from J, leaving 15 bases between them. In germline, CDR1 is SGHTS, CDR2 YDEGEE. DNA for the CDR3: TGTGCCAGCAGCTTGGCCAATTCGGGCCACCGCACAGATACGCAGTATTTT. Residues: CASSLANSGHRTDTQYF.

This chain connects TRBV27 to TRBJ2-7; either TRBD1 or TRBD2 may fit D (5 bases each). The V gene lost 4 bases and the J gene lost 4 bases, with 14 bases spanning the gap. Germline CDR1 MNHEY, CDR2 SMNVEV (reference sequence). The CDR3 is made up of 14 amino acids. The CDR3 sequence: CASSSGIRGYEQYF. Here the CDR3 DNA reads TGTGCCAGCAGTTCAGGGATCCGAGGGTACGAGCAGTACTTC.

This clonotype was observed at least ten times. This chain uses TRBV7-9 with TRBJ2-2, with TRBD1 matching over 8 bases. J was trimmed by 4 bases and V by 4 bases; bases with no gene match: 8. The CDR3 is 16 residues long. CDR1 is SEHNR, CDR2 FQNEAQ, per germline (reference sequence). The CDR3: CASSSTGTGFTGELFF. In nucleotides, the CDR3 is TGTGCCAGCAGCTCGACCGGGACAGGTTTCACCGGGGAGCTGTTTTTT. Variable domain in full (rest from reference TRBV7-9 and TRBJ2-2): DTGVSQNPRHKITKRGQNVTFRCDPISEHNRLYWYRQTLGQGPEFLTYFQNEAQLEKSRLLSDRFSAERPKGSFSTLEIQRTEQGDSAMYLCASSSTGTGFTGELFFGEGSRLTVL.

The chain couples TRBV7-2 to TRBJ1-5; no clear D. V was clipped by 2 bases and J by 0 bases, with 11 bases between them. Germline assignment: CDR1 SGHTA and CDR2 FQGNSA. This CDR3 region has 16 residues. The CDR3 sequence is CASSLYGGDSNQPQHF. The CDR3 region has the DNA TGTGCCAGCAGCTTATACGGTGGGGATAGCAATCAGCCCCAGCATTTT. The variable domain in full, with the rest retrieved from reference TRBV7-2 and TRBJ1-5, is GAGVSQSPSNKVTEKGKDVELRCDPISGHTALYWYRQSLGQGLEFLIYFQGNSAPDKSGLPSDRFSAERTGGSVSTLTIQRTQQEDSAVYLCASSLYGGDSNQPQHFGDGTRLSIL.

The CDR3 coding sequence is TGTGCCAGCTCACCAGCCGACAGGGACTACGAGCAGTACTTC. This encodes CASSPADRDYEQYF. This chain uses TRBV18 with TRBJ2-7; 7 bases fit TRBD1. Germline CDR1 and CDR2: KGHSH and LQKENI. The ends lost 2 bases at V and 3 bases at J; junction bases unmatched: 4. The CDR3 extends over 14 amino acids. The whole variable domain, remainder taken from reference TRBV18 and TRBJ2-7, is NAGVMQNPRHLVRRRGQEARLRCSPMKGHSHVYWYRQLPEEGLKFMVYLQKENIIDESGMPKERFSAEFPKEGPSILRIQQVVRGDSAAYFCASSPADRDYEQYFGPGTRLTVT.

In this sample, this clonotype turned up a few times. The chain couples TRBV6-5 to TRBJ1-1; D gene ambiguous. The CDR3 is 15 amino acids. Germline CDR1 is MNHEY and CDR2 is SVGAGI. The V end lost 0 bases, the J end lost 1 base, and 9 bases lay between the germline ends. This CDR3 is CASSYSGFRNTEAFF. The CDR3 coding sequence is TGTGCCAGCAGTTACTCGGGATTTCGGAACACTGAAGCTTTCTTT.

The chain has TRBV3-1 and TRBJ2-2; D is uncertain. The CDR3 sequence is 17 residues long. Germline-derived CDR1 and CDR2 are LGHDT and YNNKEL (reference sequence). The V end lost 4 bases, the J end lost 0 bases, and 15 bases lay between the germline ends. The CDR3 nucleotides read TGTGCCAGCAGCCTGTACGGACCAGGTCCGAACACCGGGGAGCTGTTTTTT. It is translated as CASSLYGPGPNTGELFF.

This clonotype was observed a few times. The rearrangement links TRBV28 to TRBJ1-1; 10 bases are a match to TRBD1. The CDR3 loop spans 19 amino acids. V gave up 4 bases and J gave up 1 base; unmatched junction bases: 15. Germline V gene sequence: CDR1 MDHEN, CDR2 SYDVKM. The CDR3 nucleotides are TGTGCCAGCAGTTCCCCACAAGGGACAGGGGAATCGAGGAACACTGAAGCTTTCTTT. As protein: CASSSPQGTGESRNTEAFF.

The chain recombines TRBV29-1 with TRBJ1-1, with D possibly TRBD1 on 5 matching bases. This CDR3 spans 14 amino acids. Trimming left V 6 bases short and J 1 base short, with 15 bases between. Germline CDR1 and CDR2: SQVTM and ANQGSEA. The CDR3 sequence: CSVKGRTENTEAFF. The CDR3 coding sequence is TGCAGCGTCAAGGGACGGACGGAGAACACTGAAGCTTTCTTT.